These 16 T cell receptor beta chains share one sample of origin, sequenced in a study of response to subunit inactivated influenza vaccine. In TCRdb, the RT-PCR reads were re-called with MiXCR into one record per CDR3 protein. Of 490,000 or so distinct CDR3 sequences listed, less than 8% are singletons. The sample here was PBMCs from blood, taken less than 25 months after vaccination. These receptors were collected from a man between 50 and 75 years old who received an inactivated influenza vaccine.

Only a few counts were recorded for this clonotype. The rearrangement links TRBV5-1 to TRBJ2-3, with a tentative D call TRBD1 (6 bases). This CDR3 comprises 14 residues. Looked up from germline, CDR1 is SGHRS and CDR2 is YFSETQ. The germline V and J ends were trimmed by 6 bases and 3 bases, with 14 bases remaining between them. CDR3 sequence (DNA): TGCGCCAGCACGTTGTTCAGGGGAACAGATACGCAGTATTTT. It codes for CASTLFRGTDTQYF.

V is TRBV4-2 and J is TRBJ1-6, with 8 bases identical to TRBD1. Germline V gene lookup returns CDR1 LGHNA and CDR2 YNFKEQ. CDR3 length: 13 residues. V shed 3 bases, J shed 9 bases, and the junction held 1 base outside the gene matches. CDR3 sequence reads: CASSQGQVSPLHF. The CDR3 DNA is TGTGCCAGCAGCCAGGGACAGGTTTCACCCCTCCACTTT.

This clonotype was seen ten or more times. The genes are TRBV5-1 and TRBJ2-5; D not resolved. V dropped 3 bases and J dropped 1 base, with 10 bases sitting between them. Germline values: CDR1 SGHRS, CDR2 YFSETQ. This CDR3 region has 14 residues. The chain's CDR3 is CASSSLSSQETQYF. In DNA form, the CDR3 reads TGCGCCAGCAGCTCCCTCAGTAGCCAAGAGACCCAGTACTTC.

This clonotype was counted a few times. The genes are TRBV4-2 and TRBJ2-4; 7 nucleotides match TRBD2. The germline V gene has CDR1 LGHNA and CDR2 YNFKEQ. This CDR3 contains 17 residues. With V trimmed by 3 bases and J by 0 bases, 8 bases remained unmatched. The CDR3 DNA is TGTGCCAGCAGCCAGAGGCGCGGGGGACTAGCCAAAAACATTCAGTACTTC. Translating it yields CASSQRRGGLAKNIQYF.

This clonotype was detected only a few times. The V call is TRBV2, the J call TRBJ2-2, with 11 bases aligning to TRBD1. This CDR3 has 13 residues. Germline CDR1 is SNHLY and CDR2 is FYNNEI. Trimming at V came to 8 bases and at J to 7 bases, leaving 3 bases not matched to a gene. The CDR3 is CASGQGAIGELFF. The DNA for the CDR3 is TGTGCCAGCGGACAGGGGGCCATCGGGGAGCTGTTTTTT.

This clonotype showed up many times. This chain connects TRBV2 to TRBJ2-1; 10 bases agree with TRBD2. Germline-derived CDR1 and CDR2 are SNHLY and FYNNEI. The CDR3 extends over 14 amino acids. The trim removed 7 bases at V and 4 bases at J, leaving 4 bases unmatched. DNA of the CDR3: TGTGCCAGCACGACTAGCGGGCCATACAATGAGCAGTTCTTC. Residues: CASTTSGPYNEQFF.

The chain links TRBV19 to TRBJ2-5, with D possibly TRBD2 on 6 matching bases. Germline-derived CDR1 and CDR2 are LNHDA and SQIVND (reference sequence). The CDR3 covers 13 residues. Trimming stripped 7 bases from V and 4 bases from J, with 13 bases between. In DNA form, the CDR3 reads TGTGCCAGTACCCGTAGGAGGGGAGAGACCCAGTACTTC. It is translated as CASTRRRGETQYF.

Many counts were recorded for this clonotype. V usage is TRBV21-1 and J usage is TRBJ2-7; TRBD1 was called by the table and not checked on the DNA. TRBV21-1 is tagged as a pseudogene. This CDR3 is 20 amino acids long. DNA of the CDR3: TGTGCCAGCAGCAAAGGGAGAGACAGGCTGGTTCCCCATAGCTCCTACGAGCAGTACTTC. It is translated as CASSKGRDRLVPHSSYEQYF.

The J gene is TRBJ2-3, the V gene TRBV11-3, with D perhaps matching TRBD1 or TRBD2 (5 bases each). The CDR3 covers 14 residues. With 0 bases removed from V and 2 bases from J, the gap between germline ends came to 6 bases. Germline V gene lookup returns CDR1 SGHNT and CDR2 YENEEA. CDR3 DNA: TGTGCCAGCAGCTTAGAGGGGGACACAGATACGCAGTATTTT. Translating it yields CASSLEGDTDTQYF. The entire variable domain, with the rest obtained from reference TRBV11-3 and TRBJ2-3, is as follows: EAGVVQSPRYKIIEKKQPVAFWCNPISGHNTLYWYLQNLGQGPELLIRYENEEAVDDSQLPKDRFSAERLKGVDSTLKIQPAELGDSAVYLCASSLEGDTDTQYFGPGTRLTVL.

This clonotype was detected many times. The chain couples TRBV7-2 to TRBJ1-1, with 10 bases fitting TRBD1. Germline V gives CDR1 SGHTA, CDR2 FQGNSA. The CDR3 consists of 13 residues. Losses at the gene ends were 5 bases for V and 8 bases for J; bases not matched to a gene: 5. The CDR3 sequence is CASSRQGAMEAFF. CDR3 coding DNA: TGTGCCAGCAGCAGACAGGGGGCCATGGAAGCTTTCTTT.

The V gene is TRBV20-1, the J gene TRBJ1-2, with no clear D. This CDR3 is 13 amino acids long. Germline V gene lookup returns CDR1 DFQATT and CDR2 SNEGSKA (reference sequence). Trimming removed 6 bases from V and 4 bases from J, with 15 bases in between. The CDR3 loop is CSAWSQSGYGYTF. CDR3 nucleotide sequence: TGCAGTGCATGGTCACAGTCGGGCTATGGCTACACCTTC.

The rearrangement joins TRBV9 to TRBJ2-1; weak D call: TRBD2 (5 bases). Trimming pared 1 base from V and 5 bases from J, leaving 10 bases between. This CDR3 is built from 14 residues. The V gene's germline CDR1 is SGDLS and CDR2 YYNGEE. The CDR3 loop is CASSVSGINNEQFF. The CDR3 DNA reads as TGTGCCAGCAGCGTATCGGGAATCAACAATGAGCAGTTCTTC.

The chain carries TRBV6-2 or TRBV6-3 and TRBJ1-1; D gene ambiguous. V was shortened by 2 bases and J by 6 bases, with 10 bases between the two germline ends. Germline CDR1 is MNHEY and CDR2 is SVGEGT. This CDR3 is built from 13 residues. DNA for the CDR3: TGTGCCAGCAGTTACCCGACCGGCGCTGAAGCTTTCTTT. Translating gives CASSYPTGAEAFF.

This clonotype was seen a few times. The V call is TRBV7-9, the J call TRBJ1-5; possibly TRBD1 for D (6 bases). This CDR3 comprises 12 residues. The V end lost 5 bases, the J end lost 8 bases, and 10 bases lay between the germline ends. Germline CDR1 is SEHNR and CDR2 is FQNEAQ (reference sequence). CDR3 residues: CASSTQGEPQHF. The CDR3 nucleotides read TGTGCCAGCAGCACACAGGGCGAGCCCCAGCATTTT.

This clonotype turned up a few times. The chain joins TRBV7-9 to TRBJ1-2; D unresolved. In germline, CDR1 is SEHNR, CDR2 FQNEAQ (reference sequence). CDR3 length: 15 amino acids. V lost 1 base and J 4 bases, leaving 13 bases between the germline ends. The chain's CDR3 is CASSLGSRGGYGYTF. CDR3 nucleotides: TGTGCCAGCAGCTTAGGATCGCGGGGTGGCTATGGCTACACCTTC.

Ten or more counts support this clonotype. The chain has TRBV24-1 and TRBJ2-1; 8 bases map to TRBD1. The CDR3 totals 16 residues. The J segment lost 4 bases and the V segment lost 3 bases, leaving 7 bases of the junction unmatched. In germline, CDR1 is KGHDR, CDR2 SFDVKD. CDR3: CATSDNRDRTYNEQFF. The CDR3 DNA sequence: TGTGCCACCAGTGATAACCGGGACAGGACGTACAATGAGCAGTTCTTC.